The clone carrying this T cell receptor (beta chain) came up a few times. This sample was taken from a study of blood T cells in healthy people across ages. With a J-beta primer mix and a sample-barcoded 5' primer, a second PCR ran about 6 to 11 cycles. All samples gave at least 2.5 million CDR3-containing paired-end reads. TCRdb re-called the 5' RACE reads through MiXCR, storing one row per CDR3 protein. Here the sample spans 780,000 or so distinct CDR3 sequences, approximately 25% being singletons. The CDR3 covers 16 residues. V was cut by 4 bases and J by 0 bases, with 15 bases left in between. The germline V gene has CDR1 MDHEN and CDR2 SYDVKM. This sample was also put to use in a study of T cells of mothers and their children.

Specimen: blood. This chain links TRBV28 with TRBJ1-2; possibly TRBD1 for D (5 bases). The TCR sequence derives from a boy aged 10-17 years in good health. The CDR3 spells CASSSDTRIPNYGYTF. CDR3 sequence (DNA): TGTGCCAGCAGTTCGGACACCCGAATACCTAACTATGGCTACACCTTC.